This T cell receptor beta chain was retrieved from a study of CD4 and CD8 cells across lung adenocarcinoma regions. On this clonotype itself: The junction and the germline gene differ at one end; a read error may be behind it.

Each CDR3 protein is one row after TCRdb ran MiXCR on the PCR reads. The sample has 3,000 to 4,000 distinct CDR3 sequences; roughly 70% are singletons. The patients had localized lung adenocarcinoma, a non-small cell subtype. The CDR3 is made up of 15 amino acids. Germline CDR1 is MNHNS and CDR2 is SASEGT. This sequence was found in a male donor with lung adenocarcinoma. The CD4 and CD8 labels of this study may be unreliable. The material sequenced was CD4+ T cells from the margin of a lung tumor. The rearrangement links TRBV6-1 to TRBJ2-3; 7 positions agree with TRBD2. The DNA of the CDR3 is TGTGCCAGCAGTGAGGGGGGGTGTCGCACAAACATGCAGTATTTC. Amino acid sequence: CASSEGGCRTNMQYF.